These 9 T cell receptor beta chains were all obtained from the same sample, sequenced in a study of T cell responses to AZD1222 COVID-19 vaccine. The table came from immunoSEQ multiplex PCR; TCRdb's copy has only in-frame clones and leaves some out. Here the sample spans some 180,000 clones, roughly 92% being singletons. The sequencing here drew on peripheral blood, taken on day 0 of AZD1222 vaccination. The receptor set was obtained from an adult in good health.

The chain employs TRBV5-8 and TRBJ2-2; a weak D match, TRBD1 (7 bases). V was pared by 0 bases and J by 2 bases, with 11 bases between. This CDR3 has 16 amino acids. Germline values: CDR1 SGHTS, CDR2 YDEGEE. The CDR3 bases are TGTGCCAGCAGCTTGGTGCAGGGGGGTAACACCGGGGAGCTGTTTTTT. Translation: CASSLVQGGNTGELFF.

The chain is built from TRBV5-5 and TRBJ1-1; TRBD1 is a possible D gene (6 bases). Per germline, CDR1 SGHKS and CDR2 YYEKEE (reference sequence). V lost 0 bases and J lost 7, with 10 bases in between. There are 13 residues in the CDR3. The CDR3 region has the DNA TGTGCCAGCAGCTTGGTTTGGGGACATGAAGCTTTCTTT. Protein product: CASSLVWGHEAFF.

The J gene is TRBJ1-2, the V gene TRBV4-2; 7 nucleotides match TRBD1. After removal of 0 bases from V and 4 bases from J, the junction contained 2 bases not matched to a gene. This CDR3 is built from 14 residues. Germline loops: CDR1 LGHNA, CDR2 YNFKEQ. CDR3 in DNA: TGTGCCAGCAGCCAAGATCCAGGGGGCTATGGCTACACCTTC. Amino acids: CASSQDPGGYGYTF.

The chain is built from TRBV7-9 and TRBJ1-1; D gene ambiguous. CDR1 is SEHNR and CDR2 is FQNEAQ in the germline V gene (reference sequence). The CDR3 is made up of 14 amino acids. The V and J ends lost 1 base and 6 bases respectively, with 12 bases between them. The DNA of the CDR3 is TGTGCCAGCAGCTTAGGGAGAGGCACCGCTGAAGCTTTCTTT. It yields the protein CASSLGRGTAEAFF.

The chain carries TRBV7-9 and TRBJ1-1; the match to TRBD1 covers 10 bases. The CDR3 sequence is 18 residues long. J was trimmed by 3 bases and V by 6 bases; bases with no gene match: 16. Per germline, CDR1 SEHNR and CDR2 FQNEAQ (reference sequence). This CDR3 is CASSLTPGQGKGDTEAFF. DNA of the CDR3: TGTGCCAGCAGTCTTACGCCGGGACAGGGGAAGGGGGACACTGAAGCTTTCTTT.

V usage is TRBV27 and J usage is TRBJ2-7; D assignment may be TRBD1 or TRBD2 (5 bases each). The V end was cut by 5 bases, the J end by 4 bases, with 21 bases between. This CDR3 contains 16 residues. CDR1 is MNHEY, CDR2 SMNVEV, per germline (reference sequence). This CDR3 is CASSLTGTAYRYEQYF. In nucleotides, the CDR3 is TGTGCCAGCAGTCTAACCGGGACGGCCTATCGATACGAGCAGTACTTC.

The chain joins TRBV19 to TRBJ1-5; 7 bases match TRBD1. The CDR3 has 16 residues. CDR1 and CDR2 (germline): LNHDA, SQIVND (reference sequence). With V trimmed by 5 bases and J by 0 bases, 7 bases remained unmatched. CDR3 DNA sequence: TGTGCCAGTAGTTCATCCGGGACAGCTAGCAATCAGCCCCAGCATTTT. It encodes CASSSSGTASNQPQHF.

V usage is TRBV7-2 and J usage is TRBJ2-7, with 8 bases identical to TRBD2. Germline V lookup: CDR1 SGHTA, CDR2 FQGNSA. V was pared by 2 bases and J by 5 bases, with 8 bases of the junction left unmatched. This CDR3 spans 15 amino acids. CDR3: CASSLTAGGGDEQYF. CDR3 bases: TGTGCCAGCAGCTTAACCGCGGGAGGAGGCGACGAGCAGTACTTC.

The rearrangement joins TRBV5-1 to TRBJ1-1; D not resolved. The V end was cut by 2 bases, the J end by 4 bases, with 6 bases between. Germline lookup yields CDR1 SGHRS and CDR2 YFSETQ. There are 12 residues in the CDR3. The CDR3 sequence is CASSFPGTEAFF. Written as DNA, the CDR3 is TGCGCCAGCAGCTTCCCTGGCACTGAAGCTTTCTTT.